Presented here are 20 T cell receptor beta chains from one specimen sequenced in a study of blood T cell repertoires in COVID-19. Clones were sequenced by immunoSEQ multiplex PCR, and TCRdb holds only the in-frame ones, with some missing. The table records 180,000 or so clones, 65% to 90% of them present only once. The sample was peripheral blood. The source of these receptors is a man in his 60s with acute or convalescent COVID-19.

This clone showed up just once. The J gene is TRBJ1-4, the V gene TRBV10-3, with 8 bases that match TRBD1. CDR1 ENHRY and CDR2 SYGVKD come from the germline V gene. Trimming removed 5 bases from V and 5 bases from J; junction bases left unmatched: 10. CDR3 length: 16 amino acids. CDR3 amino acids: CAISPTTGVGNEKLFF. The CDR3 DNA reads TGTGCCATCAGTCCAACGACAGGGGTGGGGAATGAAAAACTGTTTTTT.

The chain has TRBV5-1 and TRBJ2-3, with 8 bases aligning to TRBD2. V lost 7 bases, J lost 1 base, and 5 bases stayed unmatched. The germline V gene has CDR1 SGHRS and CDR2 YFSETQ. The CDR3 has 14 residues. CDR3 in amino acids: CASRALAGTDTQYF. CDR3 sequence (DNA): TGCGCCAGCCGAGCACTAGCGGGCACAGATACGCAGTATTTT. The variable domain in full, with the rest retrieved from reference TRBV5-1 and TRBJ2-3, is KAGVTQTPRYLIKTRGQQVTLSCSPISGHRSVSWYQQTPGQGLQFLFEYFSETQRNKGNFPGRFSGRQFSNSRSEMNVSTLELGDSALYLCASRALAGTDTQYFGPGTRLTVL.

The chain couples TRBV15 to TRBJ2-4, with 9 bases lining up with TRBD2. Looked up from germline, CDR1 is LNHNV and CDR2 is YYDKDF (reference sequence). The V and J ends lost 1 base and 0 bases, in that order; junction bases with no gene match: 4. The CDR3 length is 17 residues. CDR3 nucleotides: TGTGCCACCAGCAGAGGACTAGCGGAAATAGCCAAAAACATTCAGTACTTC. It codes for CATSRGLAEIAKNIQYF.

This chain joins TRBV27 and TRBJ2-1; 7 bases are a match to TRBD2. CDR3 length: 16 residues. The trim removed 3 bases at V and 4 bases at J, leaving 9 bases unmatched. Germline-derived CDR1 and CDR2 are MNHEY and SMNVEV (reference sequence). The CDR3 reads CASSFWSSGEYNEQFF. The CDR3 region has the DNA TGTGCCAGCAGTTTCTGGTCTAGCGGAGAATACAATGAGCAGTTCTTC.

This clone was observed a few times. The V and J genes are TRBV28 and TRBJ1-6; D unresolved. The length of the CDR3 is 14 residues. The germline V gene has CDR1 MDHEN and CDR2 SYDVKM. V gave up 5 bases and J gave up 9 bases, with 14 bases separating them. CDR3 loop: CASSPHPLGSPLHF. CDR3 nucleotides: TGTGCCAGCAGTCCCCACCCCCTAGGTTCACCCCTCCACTTT. The full variable domain, in which reference TRBV28 and TRBJ1-6 provide the parts outside the CDR3, is DVKVTQSSRYLVKRTGEKVFLECVQDMDHENMFWYRQDPGLGLRLIYFSYDVKMKEKGDIPEGYSVSREKKERFSLILESASTNQTSMYLCASSPHPLGSPLHFGNGTRLTVT.

V is TRBV7-8 and J is TRBJ2-2; 7 nucleotides agree with TRBD2. The CDR3 extends over 14 amino acids. Germline V lookup: CDR1 SGHVS, CDR2 FQNEAQ. The V and J ends lost 4 bases and 7 bases, in that order; junction bases with no gene match: 6. DNA of the CDR3: TGTGCCAGCAGCTCCCGACTAGCTGACGGGGAGCTGTTTTTT. It yields the protein CASSSRLADGELFF.

This clone appeared a single time. The chain employs TRBV28 and TRBJ1-4; D call uncertain. The CDR3 covers 15 residues. CDR1 and CDR2 (germline): MDHEN, SYDVKM. Deletions cut 5 bases from V and 10 bases from J, with 20 bases between. For the CDR3, the DNA is TGTGCCAGCAGTCCTACATCGGGAGGGTTAGGAAAACTGTTTTTT. Translating gives CASSPTSGGLGKLFF. The complete variable domain, with remaining parts taken from reference TRBV28 and TRBJ1-4, reads DVKVTQSSRYLVKRTGEKVFLECVQDMDHENMFWYRQDPGLGLRLIYFSYDVKMKEKGDIPEGYSVSREKKERFSLILESASTNQTSMYLCASSPTSGGLGKLFFGSGTQLSVL.

This chain connects TRBV11-2 to TRBJ1-1; D gene uncertain. CDR3 length equals 14 residues. The V and J ends lost 7 bases and 3 bases respectively, with 15 bases between them. The V gene's germline CDR1 is SGHAT and CDR2 FQNNGV. CDR3 in DNA: TGTGCCAGCACCTTCGGACTAAGGGACACTGAAGCTTTCTTT. This gives the protein CASTFGLRDTEAFF.

The chain is built from TRBV9 and TRBJ2-7, with TRBD2 matching 7 bases. CDR3 length: 13 amino acids. Germline-derived CDR1 and CDR2 are SGDLS and YYNGEE. V trimming: 2 bases; J trimming: 4 bases; junction bases outside the gene matches: 3. This chain's CDR3 is CASSVDSGYEQYF. The CDR3, as DNA: TGTGCCAGCAGCGTGGATAGCGGGTACGAGCAGTACTTC.

This chain joins TRBV10-3 and TRBJ2-1; 7 bases fit TRBD2. CDR1 ENHRY and CDR2 SYGVKD come from the germline V gene. Trimming cost V 3 bases and J 0 bases; bases outside gene matches: 11. The CDR3 is 18 residues long. CDR3 in DNA: TGTGCCATCAGTGACCCTTCTAAGCGGGAAAGCTCCTACAATGAGCAGTTCTTC. It encodes CAISDPSKRESSYNEQFF.

This clone appeared once. This chain joins TRBV5-1 and TRBJ1-1; possibly TRBD1 for D (6 bases). This CDR3 contains 16 residues. Germline CDR1 reads SGHRS; CDR2 reads YFSETQ. Trimming shortened V by 4 bases and J by 4 bases, and 20 bases separated the two germline ends. The CDR3 DNA follows: TGCGCCAGCAGCCAGACAGGATGGGTAACAAGCACTGAAGCTTTCTTT. Translating gives CASSQTGWVTSTEAFF.

The chain carries TRBV24-1 and TRBJ2-2; the match to TRBD1 covers 9 bases. Germline trimming cut 6 bases from V and 7 bases from J; bases unmatched to any gene: 11. The CDR3 extends over 16 amino acids. Germline V gene lookup returns CDR1 KGHDR and CDR2 SFDVKD. This CDR3 is CATSPGQGRIDGELFF. Written as DNA, the CDR3 is TGTGCCACCAGTCCCGGACAGGGGAGGATTGACGGGGAGCTGTTTTTT.

This clone was seen only a few times. This chain connects TRBV28 to TRBJ1-5, with D maybe TRBD1 (5 bases). The CDR3 runs 18 residues. CDR1 is MDHEN and CDR2 is SYDVKM in the germline V gene. With 5 bases removed from V and 3 bases from J, the gap between germline ends came to 23 bases. The CDR3 nucleotides are TGTGCCAGCAGTCATTCGCCGGGACTCGGAAGTTTCAATCAGCCCCAGCATTTT. Translation gives CASSHSPGLGSFNQPQHF.

J is TRBJ1-5 and V is TRBV30; D call uncertain. The V gene lost 1 base and the J gene lost 3 bases, with 7 bases spanning the gap. The CDR3 contains 13 residues. The germline V gene encodes CDR1 GTSNPN and CDR2 SVGIG (reference sequence). The CDR3: CAWSARDNQPQHF. CDR3 in DNA: TGTGCCTGGAGTGCCCGGGACAATCAGCCCCAGCATTTT.

The chain employs TRBV28 and TRBJ1-1, with TRBD1 identical over 11 bases. In germline, CDR1 is MDHEN, CDR2 SYDVKM. V dropped 6 bases and J dropped 1; count of bases not matched to a gene: 4. The CDR3 sequence is 15 residues long. The CDR3: CASSRTGGGNTEAFF. The CDR3 nucleotides read TGTGCCAGCAGCCGGACAGGGGGCGGGAACACTGAAGCTTTCTTT. The variable domain in full, with the rest retrieved from reference TRBV28 and TRBJ1-1, is DVKVTQSSRYLVKRTGEKVFLECVQDMDHENMFWYRQDPGLGLRLIYFSYDVKMKEKGDIPEGYSVSREKKERFSLILESASTNQTSMYLCASSRTGGGNTEAFFGQGTRLTVV.

The gene calls are TRBV9 and TRBJ1-2; the D is unclear. V was clipped by 4 bases and J by 4 bases, with 14 bases between them. The CDR3 spans 14 residues. Germline loops: CDR1 SGDLS, CDR2 YYNGEE. CDR3 nucleotide sequence: TGTGCCAGCAGCCCTCGTCCCGAGCCCTATGGCTACACCTTC. Translation: CASSPRPEPYGYTF. The full variable domain, completed using reference TRBV9 and TRBJ1-2, is DSGVTQTPKHLITATGQRVTLRCSPRSGDLSVYWYQQSLDQGLQFLIQYYNGEERAKGNILERFSAQQFPDLHSELNLSSLELGDSALYFCASSPRPEPYGYTFGSGTRLTVV.

The chain carries TRBV11-2 and TRBJ2-5, with D possibly matching TRBD1 (6 bases). Germline CDR1 is SGHAT and CDR2 is FQNNGV. The V end lost 5 bases, the J end lost 5 bases, and 18 bases lay between the germline ends. CDR3 size: 15 residues. The CDR3 is CASSLSRGSYETQYF. For the CDR3, the DNA is TGTGCCAGCAGCCTAAGTAGGGGGAGTTACGAGACCCAGTACTTC.

The chain employs TRBV5-5 and TRBJ2-7; 7 nucleotides agree with TRBD2. With V trimmed by 2 bases and J by 2 bases, 4 bases remained unmatched. Germline CDR1 SGHKS, CDR2 YYEKEE (reference sequence). The CDR3 extends over 14 amino acids. The CDR3 here is CASSLAGIAYEQYF. The CDR3 bases are TGTGCCAGCAGCTTAGCGGGAATCGCCTACGAGCAGTACTTC.

V is TRBV28 and J is TRBJ1-4; D might be TRBD1 (6 bases). The CDR3 totals 15 residues. CDR1 is MDHEN, CDR2 SYDVKM, per germline. Trimming shortened V by 10 bases and J by 3 bases, and 18 bases separated the two germline ends. In DNA, the CDR3 is TGTGCCACAAACGAGGGGGGGCGGGCTAATGAAAAACTGTTTTTT. Translating it yields CATNEGGRANEKLFF.

The rearrangement uses TRBV21-1 and TRBJ1-2; the D call in the table, TRBD1, was not verified against the DNA. TRBV21-1 is a known pseudogene. The CDR3 is made up of 14 amino acids. The CDR3 spells CASSSRDSHYNYTF. DNA for the CDR3: TGTGCCAGCAGCAGCCGGGACAGCCATTATAACTACACCTTC.